The 20 T cell receptor beta chains below come from one sample, sequenced in a study of identical twins. Each CDR3 protein gets one entry after TCRdb re-called the 5' RACE reads with MiXCR. The repertoire includes about 470,000 distinct CDR3 sequences, 20% to 25% of them detected once, and 2.9% sits in the top ten. Another study also made use of these data, one on T cells expressing NK-cell markers.

The sample consisted of CD4+ T cells sorted from blood. These receptors were obtained from a woman between 18 and 30 years old in good health.

CDR3: CASSVKRDSNYGYTF. For the CDR3, the DNA is TGTGCCAGCAGCGTTAAACGGGATTCTAACTATGGCTACACCTTC. The rearrangement joins TRBV2 to TRBJ1-2; no clear D gene. Germline V CDR1 and CDR2: SNHLY, FYNNEI. The CDR3 sequence is 15 residues long. The V gene lost 6 bases and the J gene lost 0 bases, with 14 bases spanning the gap.

This clonotype was observed a handful of times. J is TRBJ2-1 and V is TRBV11-2; no clear D. The CDR3 has 14 residues. The V gene's germline CDR1 is SGHAT and CDR2 FQNNGV. V was clipped by 2 bases and J by 6 bases, with 11 bases between them. The chain's CDR3 is CASSLFSIGNEQFF. CDR3 DNA: TGTGCCAGCAGCTTATTTTCCATCGGCAATGAGCAGTTCTTC.

The chain combines TRBV7-2 with TRBJ2-2; TRBD1 or TRBD2 may be the D gene (5 bases each). V shed 2 bases and J shed 8 bases, with 15 bases lying between them. The CDR3 consists of 15 residues. Germline V gene data show CDR1 as SGHTA and CDR2 as FQGNSA. CDR3 coding DNA: TGTGCCAGCAGCTTATTTGCGGTCGGGGCTGGGGAGCTGTTTTTT. Its translation: CASSLFAVGAGELFF.

The rearrangement links TRBV5-1 to TRBJ2-5; D remains ambiguous. Per germline, CDR1 SGHRS and CDR2 YFSETQ. Between the trimmed V and J ends, which lost 0 bases and 2 bases, there was a span of 11 bases. The CDR3 sequence is 15 residues long. In DNA form, the CDR3 reads TGCGCCAGCAGCTTGGACCCTGCAGGTCAAGAGACCCAGTACTTC. Translated: CASSLDPAGQETQYF. Together with reference TRBV5-1 and TRBJ2-5, the CDR3 gives the full variable domain: KAGVTQTPRYLIKTRGQQVTLSCSPISGHRSVSWYQQTPGQGLQFLFEYFSETQRNKGNFPGRFSGRQFSNSRSEMNVSTLELGDSALYLCASSLDPAGQETQYFGPGTRLLVL.

The chain is built from TRBV7-3 and TRBJ2-3; tentative D call: TRBD2 (5 bases). CDR1 and CDR2 (germline): SGHTA, FQGTGA. This CDR3 has 13 residues. Trimming removed 2 bases from V and 8 bases from J, with 11 bases in between. The CDR3 region has the DNA TGTGCCAGCAGCTTAGTTGAGGGTGGTACGCAGTATTTT. It encodes CASSLVEGGTQYF.

The gene calls are TRBV5-1 and TRBJ2-7; 9 bases fit TRBD1. There are 15 residues in the CDR3. V dropped 2 bases and J dropped 0; count of bases not matched to a gene: 3. CDR1 is SGHRS and CDR2 is YFSETQ in the germline V gene. The CDR3: CASSFGQGISYEQYF. The CDR3 coding sequence is TGCGCCAGCAGCTTCGGACAGGGGATCTCCTACGAGCAGTACTTC.

This clonotype was seen a few times. The chain uses TRBV5-6 and TRBJ2-3; TRBD2 is a possible D gene (5 bases). The CDR3 extends over 16 amino acids. The germline gives CDR1 SGHDT, CDR2 YYEEEE. The V gene lost 4 bases and the J gene lost 1 base, with 16 bases spanning the gap. The CDR3: CASSRRRGKGTDTQYF. The DNA for the CDR3 is TGTGCCAGCAGCCGACGACGGGGAAAGGGCACAGATACGCAGTATTTT.

The sample holds a few counts of this clonotype. This chain connects TRBV10-3 to TRBJ2-7, with D possibly TRBD2 on 5 matching bases. Per the germline V gene, CDR1 is ENHRY and CDR2 is SYGVKD. V dropped 9 bases and J dropped 6 bases, with 18 bases sitting between them. CDR3 length equals 13 residues. CDR3 bases: TGTGCCATGGCCCAGGAGGTGAAGGGCGAGCAGTACTTC. The encoded protein is CAMAQEVKGEQYF.

CDR3 in DNA: TGTGCCAGCAGTTACTCACTCAGGGGAGGGCCAACAACTAATGAAAAACTGTTTTTT. This gives the protein CASSYSLRGGPTTNEKLFF. The rearrangement uses TRBV6-5 and TRBJ1-4, with D possibly matching TRBD1 (6 bases). Germline V lookup: CDR1 MNHEY, CDR2 SVGAGI. The length of the CDR3 is 19 residues. The germline V and J ends were trimmed by 0 bases and 0 bases, with 17 bases remaining between them.

V and J are TRBV18 and TRBJ2-7, with 7 nucleotides matching TRBD1. The CDR3 spans 15 residues. CDR1 and CDR2 (germline): KGHSH, LQKENI. Germline trimming cut 6 bases from V and 3 bases from J; bases unmatched to any gene: 11. CDR3 sequence: CASSLQGQMGYEQYF. The CDR3 nucleotides are TGTGCCAGCTCGCTACAGGGGCAAATGGGCTACGAGCAGTACTTC.

This clonotype appeared a few times. V usage is TRBV5-1 and J usage is TRBJ2-1; D perhaps matches TRBD2 (5 bases). CDR1 SGHRS and CDR2 YFSETQ come from the germline V gene. Trimming removed 0 bases at V and 8 bases at J, with 12 bases between. The CDR3 runs to 14 residues. The CDR3 bases are TGCGCCAGCAGCTTGGGGGTTATTAGCGATGAGCAGTTCTTC. This gives the protein CASSLGVISDEQFF.

There are a few counts of this clonotype. The chain combines TRBV18 with TRBJ1-1; 9 bases fit TRBD1. The V segment lost 6 bases and the J segment 0 bases; nucleotides outside the gene matches: 8. Germline V gene sequence: CDR1 KGHSH, CDR2 LQKENI. CDR3 length: 16 residues. In nucleotides, the CDR3 is TGTGCCAGCTCGTCTCCGGGACAGGGTATGAACACTGAAGCTTTCTTT. It codes for CASSSPGQGMNTEAFF. The full variable domain, completed using reference TRBV18 and TRBJ1-1, is NAGVMQNPRHLVRRRGQEARLRCSPMKGHSHVYWYRQLPEEGLKFMVYLQKENIIDESGMPKERFSAEFPKEGPSILRIQQVVRGDSAAYFCASSSPGQGMNTEAFFGQGTRLTVV.

The rearrangement uses TRBV6-2 or TRBV6-3 and TRBJ1-1; D unclear. Germline-derived CDR1 and CDR2 are MNHEY and SVGEGT. The CDR3 is 13 residues long. With 3 bases removed from V and 6 bases from J, the gap between germline ends came to 11 bases. CDR3 residues: CASSYWTGAEAFF. In DNA, the CDR3 is TGTGCCAGCAGTTATTGGACCGGCGCTGAAGCTTTCTTT.

This rearrangement joins TRBV5-1 to TRBJ2-7; D not resolved. The germline CDR1 and CDR2 sequences are SGHRS and YFSETQ. The CDR3 is made up of 15 amino acids. V lost 0 bases and J lost 0, with 10 bases in between. The CDR3 region is CASSLVVGSSYEQYF. The CDR3, as DNA: TGCGCCAGCAGCTTGGTGGTCGGTAGCTCCTACGAGCAGTACTTC.

The chain couples TRBV7-9 to TRBJ2-1; D remains unclear. The CDR3 runs to 13 residues. V shed 2 bases and J shed 9 bases, with 11 bases lying between them. CDR1 and CDR2 from the germline V gene are SEHNR and FQNEAQ (reference sequence). The CDR3 region has the DNA TGTGCCAGCAGCTTAAATGTAGCTACTGAGCAGTTCTTC. Residues: CASSLNVATEQFF.

The CDR3 region has the DNA TGCAGTGCTAGAGAGCCGTCAGATACGCAGTATTTT. Amino acid sequence: CSAREPSDTQYF. V usage is TRBV20-1 and J usage is TRBJ2-3; D remains ambiguous. There are 12 residues in the CDR3. Trimming took off 0 bases at V and 4 bases at J, with 5 bases between the two ends. Per germline, CDR1 DFQATT and CDR2 SNEGSKA (reference sequence).

The table lists this clonotype with a few counts. This chain connects TRBV20-1 to TRBJ2-5, with D unclear. The V gene's germline CDR1 is DFQATT and CDR2 SNEGSKA (reference sequence). Between the trimmed V and J ends, which lost 5 bases and 2 bases, there was a span of 12 bases. The CDR3 runs to 13 residues. The CDR3 DNA is TGCAGTGCTCCCTCCCTAGAACAAGAGACCCAGTACTTC. Translated, it gives CSAPSLEQETQYF.

This clonotype appeared a few times. The V and J genes are TRBV5-1 and TRBJ2-7; D may be TRBD1 (5 bases). Germline CDR1 is SGHRS and CDR2 is YFSETQ. V was clipped by 1 base and J by 4 bases, with 12 bases between them. This CDR3 has 14 amino acids. CDR3 sequence reads: CASSLRWGQYEQYF. DNA for the CDR3: TGCGCCAGCAGCTTGAGATGGGGCCAGTACGAGCAGTACTTC.

This clonotype was seen only once. The chain carries TRBV7-9 and TRBJ2-7; D possibly uses TRBD1 or TRBD2 (5 bases each). The V gene's germline CDR1 is SEHNR and CDR2 FQNEAQ (reference sequence). The CDR3 has 15 amino acids. V was clipped by 5 bases and J by 2 bases, with 16 bases between them. CDR3 amino acids: CASSRGWDLTYEQYF. As DNA, the CDR3 is TGTGCCAGCAGCCGGGGATGGGACCTCACCTACGAGCAGTACTTC.

The gene calls are TRBV20-1 and TRBJ1-4; D unclear. The CDR3 is 15 residues long. Per the germline V gene, CDR1 is DFQATT and CDR2 is SNEGSKA (reference sequence). Trimming shortened V by 0 bases and J by 3 bases, and 11 bases separated the two germline ends. The CDR3 spells CSARDGKVSNEKLFF. The CDR3 nucleotides are TGCAGTGCTAGAGATGGAAAGGTTTCTAATGAAAAACTGTTTTTT.